These 22 T cell receptor beta chains came from one sample sequenced in a study of blood T cell repertoires in COVID-19. TCRdb keeps only in-frame clones here, not all; method: immunoSEQ multiplex PCR. The table includes more than 200,000 clones, more than 70% detected once. The sequenced sample consisted of peripheral blood. The receptor set was obtained from a man aged 35-49 years with active or convalescent COVID-19.

V gene TRBV5-1 combines with J gene TRBJ2-1; D gene unclear. V shed 2 bases and J shed 5 bases, with 11 bases lying between them. CDR3 size: 14 residues. Germline V CDR1 and CDR2: SGHRS, YFSETQ. CDR3 amino acids: CASSFLGADNEQFF. The CDR3 DNA is TGCGCCAGCAGCTTCCTAGGAGCCGACAATGAGCAGTTCTTC.

V and J are TRBV18 and TRBJ2-7; 11 positions agree with TRBD2. The junction had 5 bases not matched to a gene; V was cut back by 6 bases and J by 1 base. The CDR3 length is 15 residues. From germline, CDR1 is KGHSH and CDR2 LQKENI. The DNA for the CDR3 is TGTGCCAGCTCGTCCACTAGCGGGAGTTCCTACGAGCAGTACTTC. As protein: CASSSTSGSSYEQYF.

About this clone: A read error may be the cause here, since a much bigger clone is one base away. Other DNA variants within this sample encode the same CDR3. V and J are TRBV11-2 and TRBJ1-1, with 9 bases that match TRBD1. This CDR3 is 14 amino acids long. The V and J ends lost 3 bases and 3 bases, in that order; junction bases with no gene match: 2. CDR1 SGHAT and CDR2 FQNNGV come from the germline V gene. CDR3 sequence (DNA): TGTGCCAGCAGCTTCGGACAGGGGCACACTGAAGCTTTCTTT. As protein: CASSFGQGHTEAFF.

The chain is built from TRBV18 and TRBJ2-5; 9 bases agree with TRBD1. Germline-derived CDR1 and CDR2 are KGHSH and LQKENI. This CDR3 is built from 16 residues. Germline trimming cut 3 bases from V and 5 bases from J; bases unmatched to any gene: 10. This CDR3 is CASSPPTGTGRETQYF. As DNA, the CDR3 is TGTGCCAGCTCACCTCCGACCGGGACAGGGAGGGAGACCCAGTACTTC. The full variable domain, in which reference TRBV18 and TRBJ2-5 provide the parts outside the CDR3, is NAGVMQNPRHLVRRRGQEARLRCSPMKGHSHVYWYRQLPEEGLKFMVYLQKENIIDESGMPKERFSAEFPKEGPSILRIQQVVRGDSAAYFCASSPPTGTGRETQYFGPGTRLLVL.

J is TRBJ1-3 and V is TRBV7-2; TRBD1 aligns across 7 bases. CDR1 SGHTA and CDR2 FQGNSA come from the germline V gene. This CDR3 region has 14 residues. Trimming at V came to 5 bases and at J to 2 bases, leaving 3 bases not matched to a gene. CDR3 amino acids: CASSPGQAGNTIYF. CDR3 nucleotides: TGTGCCAGCAGCCCAGGACAGGCTGGAAACACCATATATTTT.

The rearrangement joins TRBV24-1 to TRBJ2-7, with 7 nucleotides matching TRBD2. With V trimmed by 9 bases and J by 5 bases, 12 bases remained unmatched. The germline CDR1 and CDR2 sequences are KGHDR and SFDVKD. The CDR3 contains 14 residues. The CDR3 loop is CATGPANREDEQYF. CDR3 sequence (DNA): TGTGCCACCGGCCCGGCTAATCGGGAGGACGAGCAGTACTTC.

This clone was detected only once. The V and J genes are TRBV12-5 and TRBJ2-7; TRBD1 is a possible D gene (5 bases). The CDR3 sequence is 13 residues long. V gave up 5 bases and J gave up 2 bases, with 10 bases separating them. CDR1 and CDR2 (germline): LGHNT, FRNRAP. Written as DNA, the CDR3 is TGTGCTAGTGGTATTCGACAGACCTACGAGCAGTACTTC. Protein product: CASGIRQTYEQYF.

This chain links TRBV11-2 with TRBJ1-2; 7 bases are shared with TRBD1. This CDR3 comprises 15 residues. CDR1 SGHAT and CDR2 FQNNGV come from the germline V gene. The V gene end was trimmed by 5 bases and the J gene end by 4 bases; junction bases not matched to a gene: 10. The CDR3 region is CASSPGPQGGYGYTF. The CDR3 DNA is TGTGCCAGCAGCCCAGGGCCCCAGGGGGGCTATGGCTACACCTTC.

The genes are TRBV4-1 and TRBJ2-7; weak D call: TRBD1 (6 bases). The V end lost 6 bases, the J end lost 0 bases, and 15 bases lay between the germline ends. Germline loops: CDR1 MGHRA, CDR2 YSYEKL. The CDR3 contains 15 residues. The CDR3 spells CASRDPGTSSYEQYF. DNA of the CDR3: TGCGCCAGCAGAGACCCCGGGACAAGCTCCTACGAGCAGTACTTC.

J is TRBJ2-7 and V is TRBV4-1; maybe TRBD2 (6 bases). The CDR3 sequence is 14 residues long. Trimming took off 6 bases at V and 7 bases at J, with 19 bases between the two ends. Germline assignment: CDR1 MGHRA and CDR2 YSYEKL. The CDR3 DNA follows: TGCGCCAGCAGGAATCTGGAGGGCGGTAAGGAGCAGTACTTC. The encoded protein is CASRNLEGGKEQYF.

This chain uses TRBV18 with TRBJ2-2, with TRBD2 identical over 11 bases. Germline V gene lookup returns CDR1 KGHSH and CDR2 LQKENI. V was pared by 4 bases and J by 2 bases, with 9 bases of the junction left unmatched. The CDR3 spans 18 residues. The CDR3 region is CASSHQLAGVPNTGELFF. CDR3 DNA sequence: TGTGCCAGCTCACACCAACTAGCGGGAGTTCCCAACACCGGGGAGCTGTTTTTT.

There are a few counts of this clone. The chain couples TRBV29-1 to TRBJ2-1; tentative D call: TRBD2 (5 bases). Germline V gives CDR1 SQVTM, CDR2 ANQGSEA. This CDR3 is 12 amino acids long. V shed 4 bases and J shed 9 bases, with 13 bases lying between them. The CDR3 is CSVGWVAGEQFF. Written as DNA, the CDR3 is TGCAGCGTTGGCTGGGTCGCGGGTGAGCAGTTCTTC.

The V and J genes are TRBV3-1 (or the pseudogene TRBV3-2) and TRBJ2-1; 10 nucleotides line up with TRBD2. Unmatched junction bases numbered 7, after V lost 4 bases and J lost 1 base. The CDR3 spans 17 residues. Germline V gives CDR1 LGHDT, CDR2 YNNKEL (reference sequence). The CDR3 here is CASSRSSGSLSYNEQFF. In DNA form, the CDR3 reads TGTGCCAGCAGCCGATCTAGCGGGAGCCTATCCTACAATGAGCAGTTCTTC.

This clone has ten or more counts. The V and J genes are TRBV15 and TRBJ1-1; TRBD1 matches at 9 bases. After removal of 3 bases from V and 8 bases from J, the junction contained 10 bases not matched to a gene. CDR1 and CDR2 from the germline V gene are LNHNV and YYDKDF (reference sequence). The CDR3 has 15 residues. The CDR3 nucleotides are TGTGCCACCAGCAGCCACAGGGGGCCCATTGAAGAAGCTTTCTTT. Translated: CATSSHRGPIEEAFF.

This clone has more than one count but fewer than ten. The V and J genes are TRBV2 and TRBJ2-2, with a possible D match to TRBD2 (6 bases). With 8 bases removed from V and 7 bases from J, the gap between germline ends came to 17 bases. Germline V gene lookup returns CDR1 SNHLY and CDR2 FYNNEI. The length of the CDR3 is 14 residues. CDR3 nucleotides: TGTGCCAGCGGGGGACTTCTGATGGTCGGGGAGCTGTTTTTT. Amino acids: CASGGLLMVGELFF.

J is TRBJ1-2 and V is TRBV7-9, with 9 bases fitting TRBD1. J gave up 6 bases and V 1 base, and 3 bases lay outside the gene matches. Germline V gene data show CDR1 as SEHNR and CDR2 as FQNEAQ (reference sequence). This CDR3 has 14 residues. CDR3 in DNA: TGTGCCAGCAGCTTAGTTGGGACAGGGCATGGCTACACCTTC. This gives the protein CASSLVGTGHGYTF. Using reference TRBV7-9 and TRBJ1-2 for the parts outside the CDR3, the full variable domain is DTGVSQNPRHKITKRGQNVTFRCDPISEHNRLYWYRQTLGQGPEFLTYFQNEAQLEKSRLLSDRFSAERPKGSFSTLEIQRTEQGDSAMYLCASSLVGTGHGYTFGSGTRLTVV.

The chain joins TRBV6-6 to TRBJ2-3; maybe TRBD2 (6 bases). Germline CDR1 reads MNHNY; CDR2 reads SVGAGI (reference sequence). The CDR3 has 13 amino acids. V lost 8 bases to trimming and J lost 3 bases, with 12 bases between them. This CDR3 reads CASSRGITDTQYF. DNA for the CDR3: TGTGCCAGCTCCCGCGGGATAACAGATACGCAGTATTTT.

The gene calls are TRBV18 and TRBJ2-5; TRBD2 matches 7 bases. Germline V lookup: CDR1 KGHSH, CDR2 LQKENI. Trimming cost V 6 bases and J 5 bases; bases outside gene matches: 12. The CDR3 loop spans 15 amino acids. The CDR3 DNA is TGTGCCAGCTCCCTGACTAGCCCGCCTGGGGAGACCCAGTACTTC. The encoded protein is CASSLTSPPGETQYF.

The chain recombines TRBV9 with TRBJ1-3; D is possibly TRBD1 (5 bases). V was cut by 3 bases and J by 2 bases, with 12 bases left in between. Per germline, CDR1 SGDLS and CDR2 YYNGEE. This CDR3 is 15 amino acids long. CDR3 in amino acids: CASSARQGAGNTIYF. CDR3 nucleotides: TGTGCCAGCAGCGCTCGGCAGGGCGCTGGAAACACCATATATTTT. Based on the CDR3 plus reference TRBV9 and TRBJ1-3, the full variable domain is DSGVTQTPKHLITATGQRVTLRCSPRSGDLSVYWYQQSLDQGLQFLIQYYNGEERAKGNILERFSAQQFPDLHSELNLSSLELGDSALYFCASSARQGAGNTIYFGEGSWLTVV.

This CDR3 is CASRRNQGSNQPQHF. The CDR3 coding sequence is TGTGCCAGCAGGCGAAATCAGGGGAGCAATCAGCCCCAGCATTTT. The chain is built from TRBV6-5 and TRBJ1-5, with D possibly matching TRBD1 (6 bases). Germline V gives CDR1 MNHEY, CDR2 SVGAGI. This CDR3 has 15 residues. V was clipped by 6 bases and J by 1 base, with 13 bases between them.

This clone was seen a handful of times. This chain links TRBV11-3 with TRBJ2-1; D may be TRBD1 (6 bases). Germline CDR1 reads SGHNT; CDR2 reads YENEEA. V shed 1 base and J shed 6 bases, with 13 bases lying between them. The CDR3 runs 15 residues. Here the CDR3 reads CASSLVGLGGNEQFF. CDR3 sequence (DNA): TGTGCCAGCAGCTTAGTTGGCCTAGGGGGCAATGAGCAGTTCTTC.

This clone was seen a handful of times. The V call is TRBV6-1, the J call TRBJ1-2; the D is unclear. V dropped 0 bases and J dropped 5 bases, with 19 bases sitting between them. Germline V CDR1 and CDR2: MNHNS, SASEGT. The CDR3 spans 17 residues. CDR3 coding DNA: TGTGCCAGCAGTGAAGCGCTTCAGAGGGTACCTTCTTATGGCTACACCTTC. Protein product: CASSEALQRVPSYGYTF.